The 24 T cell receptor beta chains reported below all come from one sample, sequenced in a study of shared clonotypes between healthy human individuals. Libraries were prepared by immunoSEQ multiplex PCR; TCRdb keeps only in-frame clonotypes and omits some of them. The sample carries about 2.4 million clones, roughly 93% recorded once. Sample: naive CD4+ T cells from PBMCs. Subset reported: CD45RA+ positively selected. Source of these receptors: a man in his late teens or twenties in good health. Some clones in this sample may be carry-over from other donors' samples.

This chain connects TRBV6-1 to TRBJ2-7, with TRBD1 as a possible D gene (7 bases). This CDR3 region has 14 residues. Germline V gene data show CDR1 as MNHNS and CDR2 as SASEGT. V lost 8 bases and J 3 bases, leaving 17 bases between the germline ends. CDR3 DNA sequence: TGTGCCAGCGGGGGGACAGCTCGGAACTACGAGCAGTACTTC. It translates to CASGGTARNYEQYF.

In nucleotides, the CDR3 is TGTGCCAGCAGTGATTCTATTTGGGGGAACACTGAAGCTTTCTTT. It yields the protein CASSDSIWGNTEAFF. V is TRBV27 and J is TRBJ1-1; D is uncertain. The germline V gene encodes CDR1 MNHEY and CDR2 SMNVEV (reference sequence). V was cut by 5 bases and J by 1 base, with 14 bases left in between. The CDR3 sequence is 15 residues long.

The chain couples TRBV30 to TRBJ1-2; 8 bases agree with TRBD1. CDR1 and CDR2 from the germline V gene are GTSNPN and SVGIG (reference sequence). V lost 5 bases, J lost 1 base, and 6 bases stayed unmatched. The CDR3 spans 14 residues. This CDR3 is CAWSGTGDNYGYTF. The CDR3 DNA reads TGTGCCTGGTCTGGGACAGGCGATAACTATGGCTACACCTTC.

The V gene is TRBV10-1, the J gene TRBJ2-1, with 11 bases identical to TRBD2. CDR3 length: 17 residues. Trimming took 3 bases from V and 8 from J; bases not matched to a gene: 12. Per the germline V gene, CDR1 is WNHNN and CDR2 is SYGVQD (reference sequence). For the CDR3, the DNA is TGCGCCAGCAGTGATTACACGACTAGCGGGACCCGGGATGAGCAGTTCTTC. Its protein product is CASSDYTTSGTRDEQFF.

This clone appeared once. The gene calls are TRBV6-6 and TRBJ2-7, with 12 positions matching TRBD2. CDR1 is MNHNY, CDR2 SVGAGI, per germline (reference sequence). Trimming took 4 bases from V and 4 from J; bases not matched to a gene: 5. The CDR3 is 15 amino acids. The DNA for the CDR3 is TGTGCCAGCAGTTTCTCACTAGCGGGAGGTTACGAGCAGTACTTC. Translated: CASSFSLAGGYEQYF.

CDR3 sequence reads: CASRLTPLAGTGELFF. The CDR3 DNA reads TGTGCAAGTCGCTTAACGCCGTTGGCGGGAACCGGGGAGCTGTTTTTT. This sequence joins TRBV12-2 and TRBJ2-2; whether TRBD2, the table's D call, matches the DNA was not checked. TRBV12-2 represents a pseudogene. This CDR3 has 16 amino acids.

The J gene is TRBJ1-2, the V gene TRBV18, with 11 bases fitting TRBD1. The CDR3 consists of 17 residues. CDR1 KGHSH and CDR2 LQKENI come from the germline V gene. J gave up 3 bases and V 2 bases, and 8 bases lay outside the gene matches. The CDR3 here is CASSPLGQGAFDYGYTF. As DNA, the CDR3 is TGTGCCAGCTCACCATTAGGACAGGGGGCCTTCGACTATGGCTACACCTTC.

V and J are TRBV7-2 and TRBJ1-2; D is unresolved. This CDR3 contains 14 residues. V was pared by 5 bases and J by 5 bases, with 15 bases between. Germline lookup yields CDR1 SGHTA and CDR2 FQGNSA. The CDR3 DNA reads TGTGCCAGCAGCATGGCGGTCGGAGAGTATGGCTACACCTTC. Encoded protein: CASSMAVGEYGYTF.

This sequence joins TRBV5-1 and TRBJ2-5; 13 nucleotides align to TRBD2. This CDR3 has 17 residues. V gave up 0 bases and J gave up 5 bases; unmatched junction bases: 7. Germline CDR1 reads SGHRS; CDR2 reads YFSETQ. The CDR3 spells CASSLGTSGSQSETQYF. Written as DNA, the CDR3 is TGCGCCAGCAGCTTGGGGACTAGCGGGAGTCAGTCGGAGACCCAGTACTTC.

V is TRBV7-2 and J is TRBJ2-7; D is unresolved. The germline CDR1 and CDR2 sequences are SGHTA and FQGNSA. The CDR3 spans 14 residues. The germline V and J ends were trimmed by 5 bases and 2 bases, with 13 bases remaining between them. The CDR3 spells CASSRLVGTYEQYF. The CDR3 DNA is TGTGCCAGCAGCCGCCTTGTGGGCACCTACGAGCAGTACTTC.

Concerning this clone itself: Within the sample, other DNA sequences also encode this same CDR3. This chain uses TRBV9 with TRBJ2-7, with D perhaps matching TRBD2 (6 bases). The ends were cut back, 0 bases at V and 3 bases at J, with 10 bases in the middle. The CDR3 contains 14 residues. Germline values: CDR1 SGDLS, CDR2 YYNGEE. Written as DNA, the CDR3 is TGTGCCAGCAGCGTAGGGGGGAGGAGCTACGAGCAGTACTTC. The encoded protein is CASSVGGRSYEQYF.

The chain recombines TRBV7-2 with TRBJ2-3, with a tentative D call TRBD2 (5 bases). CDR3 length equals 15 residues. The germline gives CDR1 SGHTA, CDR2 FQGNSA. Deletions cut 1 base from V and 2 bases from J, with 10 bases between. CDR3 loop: CASSLDPGFTDTQYF. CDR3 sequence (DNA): TGTGCCAGCAGCTTAGATCCGGGATTCACAGATACGCAGTATTTT.

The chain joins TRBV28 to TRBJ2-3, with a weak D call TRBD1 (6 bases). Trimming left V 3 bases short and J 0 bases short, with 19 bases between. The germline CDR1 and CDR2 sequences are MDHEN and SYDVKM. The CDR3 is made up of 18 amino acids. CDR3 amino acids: CASSFDWTVLTSTDTQYF. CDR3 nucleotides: TGTGCCAGCAGTTTCGATTGGACAGTTTTAACTAGCACAGATACGCAGTATTTT.

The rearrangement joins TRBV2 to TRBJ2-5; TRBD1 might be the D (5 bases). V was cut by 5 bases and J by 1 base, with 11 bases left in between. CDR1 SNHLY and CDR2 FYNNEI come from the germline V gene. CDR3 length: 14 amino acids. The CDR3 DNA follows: TGTGCCAGCAGTTTGACAGAGATCCAAGAGACCCAGTACTTC. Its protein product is CASSLTEIQETQYF.

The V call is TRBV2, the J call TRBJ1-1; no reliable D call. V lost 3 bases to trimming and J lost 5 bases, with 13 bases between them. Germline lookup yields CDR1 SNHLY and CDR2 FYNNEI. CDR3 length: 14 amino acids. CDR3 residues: CASSEVDIGTEAFF. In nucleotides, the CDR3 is TGTGCCAGCAGTGAGGTAGACATAGGGACTGAAGCTTTCTTT. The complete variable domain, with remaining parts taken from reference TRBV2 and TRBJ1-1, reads EPEVTQTPSHQVTQMGQEVILRCVPISNHLYFYWYRQILGQKVEFLVSFYNNEISEKSEIFDDQFSVERPDGSNFTLKIRSTKLEDSAMYFCASSEVDIGTEAFFGQGTRLTVV.

CDR3 sequence reads: CASSSGTWTYNEQFF. CDR3 sequence (DNA): TGTGCCAGCAGCTCCGGGACCTGGACCTACAATGAGCAGTTCTTC. The rearrangement links TRBV7-2 to TRBJ2-1; either TRBD1 or TRBD2 may fit D (5 bases each). Trimming pared 4 bases from V and 2 bases from J, leaving 12 bases between. The CDR3 loop spans 15 amino acids. The germline V gene encodes CDR1 SGHTA and CDR2 FQGNSA.

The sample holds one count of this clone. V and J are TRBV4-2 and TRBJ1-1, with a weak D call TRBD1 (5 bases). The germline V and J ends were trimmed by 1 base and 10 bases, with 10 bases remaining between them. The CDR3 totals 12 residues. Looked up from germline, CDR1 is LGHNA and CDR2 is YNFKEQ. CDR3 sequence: CASSQVGHGAFF. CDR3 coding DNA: TGTGCCAGCAGCCAAGTGGGGCATGGAGCTTTCTTT.

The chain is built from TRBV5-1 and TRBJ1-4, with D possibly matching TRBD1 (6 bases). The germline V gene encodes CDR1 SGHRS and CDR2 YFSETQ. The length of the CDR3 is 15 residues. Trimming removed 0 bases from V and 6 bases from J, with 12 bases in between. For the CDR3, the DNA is TGCGCCAGCAGCTTGGGAGGGGGGTATGATGAAAAACTGTTTTTT. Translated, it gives CASSLGGGYDEKLFF.

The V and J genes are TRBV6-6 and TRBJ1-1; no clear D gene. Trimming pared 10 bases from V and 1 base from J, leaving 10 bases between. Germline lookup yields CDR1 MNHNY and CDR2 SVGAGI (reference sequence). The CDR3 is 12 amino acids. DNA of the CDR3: TGTGCCATGGCTCGGGGGAACACTGAAGCTTTCTTT. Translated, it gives CAMARGNTEAFF.

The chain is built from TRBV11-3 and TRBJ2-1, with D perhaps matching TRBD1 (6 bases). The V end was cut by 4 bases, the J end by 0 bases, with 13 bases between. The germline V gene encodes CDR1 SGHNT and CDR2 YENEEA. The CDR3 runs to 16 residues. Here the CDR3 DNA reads TGTGCCAGCAGCTCCGCCACAGGGAGCTCCTACAATGAGCAGTTCTTC. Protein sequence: CASSSATGSSYNEQFF. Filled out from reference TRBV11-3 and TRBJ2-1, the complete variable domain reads EAGVVQSPRYKIIEKKQPVAFWCNPISGHNTLYWYLQNLGQGPELLIRYENEEAVDDSQLPKDRFSAERLKGVDSTLKIQPAELGDSAVYLCASSSATGSSYNEQFFGPGTRLTVL.

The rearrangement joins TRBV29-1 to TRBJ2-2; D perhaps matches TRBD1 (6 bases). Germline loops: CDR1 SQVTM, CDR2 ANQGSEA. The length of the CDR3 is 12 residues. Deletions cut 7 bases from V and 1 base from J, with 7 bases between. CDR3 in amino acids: CSAGQNTGELFF. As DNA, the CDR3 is TGCAGCGCGGGACAGAACACCGGGGAGCTGTTTTTT.

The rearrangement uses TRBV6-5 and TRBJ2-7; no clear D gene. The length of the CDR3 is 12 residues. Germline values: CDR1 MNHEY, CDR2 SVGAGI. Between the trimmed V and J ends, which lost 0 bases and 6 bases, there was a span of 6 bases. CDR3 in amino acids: CASSYSNPEQYF. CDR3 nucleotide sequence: TGTGCCAGCAGTTACTCGAACCCCGAGCAGTACTTC.

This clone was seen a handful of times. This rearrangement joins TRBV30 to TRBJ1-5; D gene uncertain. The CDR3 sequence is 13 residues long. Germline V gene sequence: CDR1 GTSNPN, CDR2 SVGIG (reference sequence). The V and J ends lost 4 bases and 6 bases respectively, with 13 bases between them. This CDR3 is CAWNLIMGQPQHF. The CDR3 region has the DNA TGTGCCTGGAACCTGATAATGGGTCAGCCCCAGCATTTT.

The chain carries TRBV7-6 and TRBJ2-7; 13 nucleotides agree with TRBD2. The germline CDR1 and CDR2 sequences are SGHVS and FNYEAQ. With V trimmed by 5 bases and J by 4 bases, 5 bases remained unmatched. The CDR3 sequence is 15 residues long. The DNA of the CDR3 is TGTGCCAGCAGCCAAGGACTAGCGGGAGTGTACGAGCAGTACTTC. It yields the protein CASSQGLAGVYEQYF.